Detailed here is one T cell receptor (beta chain). V was clipped by 2 bases and J by 8 bases, with 9 bases between them. CDR1 GTSNPN and CDR2 SVGIG come from the germline V gene (reference sequence). The CDR3 runs to 11 residues. The data belong to a study of PD-L1 blockade in urothelial cancer. The data were produced by immunoSEQ multiplex PCR, yet TCRdb's version contains in-frame clones alone and is incomplete. The data hold roughly 60,000 clones, with 82% observed a single time. The source was PBMCs, collected around atezolizumab (anti-PD-L1) treatment. This receptor was obtained from a man between 65 and 80 years old with urothelial cancer. The chain is built from TRBV30 and TRBJ1-2; no definite D call. DNA of the CDR3: TGTGCCTGGAGTACGGGGAACGGCTACACCTTC. Its translation: CAWSTGNGYTF. Variable domain in full (rest from reference TRBV30 and TRBJ1-2): SQTIHQWPATLVQPVGSPLSLECTVEGTSNPNLYWYRQAAGRGLQLLFYSVGIGQISSEVPQNLSASRPQDRQFILSSKKLLLSDSGFYLCAWSTGNGYTFGSGTRLTVV.